This entry features one TCR beta chain sequence. The CDR3 spans 15 residues. Germline lookup yields CDR1 LGHNA and CDR2 YNFKEQ. The germline V and J ends were trimmed by 4 bases and 1 base, with 11 bases remaining between them. The sample is drawn from a study of control samples from healthy donors and cancer patients. Only in-frame clones appear in the TCRdb table, and some are missing; sequencing was by immunoSEQ multiplex PCR. In the table there are under 80,000 clones, 94% of which are singletons. The chain uses TRBV4-2 and TRBJ1-5; D perhaps matches TRBD1 (5 bases). Sequencing was done on a sample of blood. The clonotype was recovered from a woman aged 40 to 50 in good health. The CDR3 DNA is TGTGCCAGCAGCCGGACGGGGGAAAGCAATCAGCCCCAGCATTTT. It codes for CASSRTGESNQPQHF.